These 5 T cell receptor beta chains were sequenced from one sample in a study of blood T cells in healthy people across ages. A second roughly 6 to 11 cycle PCR used barcoded and J-beta primers. TCRdb processed the 5' RACE reads anew with MiXCR; each CDR3 protein has one entry. The sample has some 1.6 million distinct CDR3 sequences; roughly 30% are singletons. Sequencing used blood. The receptors here all came from a woman in her thirties in good health.

V usage is TRBV7-3 and J usage is TRBJ2-7; D is perhaps TRBD1 (5 bases). This CDR3 region has 15 residues. Germline values: CDR1 SGHTA, CDR2 FQGTGA. V was cut by 5 bases and J by 2 bases, with 16 bases left in between. As DNA, the CDR3 is TGTGCCAGCAGCCAGGAGTCAGGGAACACCTACGAGCAGTACTTC. It translates to CASSQESGNTYEQYF.

This clonotype appeared many times. The chain recombines TRBV5-1 with TRBJ2-1; TRBD2 agrees at 10 bases. V lost 0 bases, J lost 10 bases, and 7 bases stayed unmatched. The CDR3 has 15 amino acids. Germline lookup yields CDR1 SGHRS and CDR2 YFSETQ. This chain's CDR3 is CASSLDASGGREQFF. For the CDR3, the DNA is TGCGCCAGCAGCTTGGACGCTAGCGGGGGAAGGGAGCAGTTCTTC.

This clonotype was recorded a few times. The genes are TRBV28 and TRBJ1-4; D might be TRBD1 (6 bases). Germline CDR1 MDHEN, CDR2 SYDVKM. Trimming removed 2 bases from V and 0 bases from J, with 10 bases in between. There are 16 residues in the CDR3. The DNA for the CDR3 is TGTGCCAGCAGTTTACAGGGGATGGCAACTAATGAAAAACTGTTTTTT. This translates into CASSLQGMATNEKLFF.

With respect to this clonotype: At one end, the junction sequence differs from germline, possibly due to a read error. This chain connects TRBV6-1 to TRBJ2-5; TRBD1 matches at 8 bases. Germline loops: CDR1 MNHNS, CDR2 SASEGT. CDR3 size: 12 residues. CDR3 sequence (DNA): TGTGCCAGCGGTGAGGGGACAGGAGTGGCGTACTTC. It encodes CASGEGTGVAYF.

On this clonotype: A much larger clonotype is one base distant, so this may be a read error. J is TRBJ1-4 and V is TRBV20-1; D is unclear. The germline V gene encodes CDR1 DFQATT and CDR2 SNEGSKA (reference sequence). This CDR3 is built from 12 residues. V was pared by 6 bases and J by 16 bases, with 21 bases between. In DNA, the CDR3 is TGCAGTGCCGTCAACCAGACACTTTACCGGTTTTTT. Its translation: CSAVNQTLYRFF.